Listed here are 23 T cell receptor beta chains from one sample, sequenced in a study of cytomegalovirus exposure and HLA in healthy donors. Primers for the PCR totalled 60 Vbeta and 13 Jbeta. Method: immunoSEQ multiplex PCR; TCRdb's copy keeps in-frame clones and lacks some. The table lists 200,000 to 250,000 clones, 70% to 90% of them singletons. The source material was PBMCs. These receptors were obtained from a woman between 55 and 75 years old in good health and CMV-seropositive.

This CDR3 reads CASSFTSGLSYNEQFF. CDR3 nucleotides: TGCGCCAGCAGCTTTACTAGCGGGCTCTCCTACAATGAGCAGTTCTTC. The V call is TRBV5-1, the J call TRBJ2-1; 9 bases map to TRBD2. The V segment lost 2 bases and the J segment 0 bases; nucleotides outside the gene matches: 3. The CDR3 loop spans 16 amino acids. The germline V gene encodes CDR1 SGHRS and CDR2 YFSETQ.

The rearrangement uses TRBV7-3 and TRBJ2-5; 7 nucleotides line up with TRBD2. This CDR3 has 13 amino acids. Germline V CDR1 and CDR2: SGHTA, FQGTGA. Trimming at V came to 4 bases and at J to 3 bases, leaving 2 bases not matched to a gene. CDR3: CASSSGLEETQYF. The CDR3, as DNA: TGTGCCAGCAGCTCCGGACTAGAAGAGACCCAGTACTTC.

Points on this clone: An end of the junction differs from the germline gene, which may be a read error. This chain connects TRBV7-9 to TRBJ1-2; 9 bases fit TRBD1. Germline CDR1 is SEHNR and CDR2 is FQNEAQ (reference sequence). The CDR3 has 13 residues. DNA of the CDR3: TGTTCCAGCAGCCCGGGACAGGGTTATGGCTACACCTTC. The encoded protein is CSSSPGQGYGYTF.

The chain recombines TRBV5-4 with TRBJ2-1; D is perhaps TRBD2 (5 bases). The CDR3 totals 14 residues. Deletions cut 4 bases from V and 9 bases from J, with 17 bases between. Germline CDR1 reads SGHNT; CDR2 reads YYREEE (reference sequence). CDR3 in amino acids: CASSLRGGDLEQFF. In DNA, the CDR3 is TGTGCCAGCAGCCTAAGAGGAGGAGATCTTGAGCAGTTCTTC.

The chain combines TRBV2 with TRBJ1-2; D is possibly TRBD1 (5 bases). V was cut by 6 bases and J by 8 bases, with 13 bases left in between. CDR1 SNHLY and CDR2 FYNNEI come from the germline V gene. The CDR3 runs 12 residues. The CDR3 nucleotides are TGTGCCAGCAGCCTGGACGGGGGGGGCTACACCTTC. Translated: CASSLDGGGYTF. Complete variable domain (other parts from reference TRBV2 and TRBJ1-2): EPEVTQTPSHQVTQMGQEVILRCVPISNHLYFYWYRQILGQKVEFLVSFYNNEISEKSEIFDDQFSVERPDGSNFTLKIRSTKLEDSAMYFCASSLDGGGYTFGSGTRLTVV.

The CDR3 here is CASRQGAGDTQYF. CDR3 nucleotide sequence: TGTGCCAGCAGACAGGGGGCTGGAGATACGCAGTATTTT. This chain joins TRBV27 and TRBJ2-3; 9 bases fit TRBD1. Germline V lookup: CDR1 MNHEY, CDR2 SMNVEV (reference sequence). The CDR3 runs to 13 residues. Unmatched junction bases numbered 3, after V lost 6 bases and J lost 5 bases.

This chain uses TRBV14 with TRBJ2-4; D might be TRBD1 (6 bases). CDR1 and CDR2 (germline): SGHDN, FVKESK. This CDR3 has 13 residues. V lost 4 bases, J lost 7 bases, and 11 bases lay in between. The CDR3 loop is CASSRGTINIQYF. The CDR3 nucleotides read TGTGCCAGCAGCCGTGGGACAATCAACATTCAGTACTTC. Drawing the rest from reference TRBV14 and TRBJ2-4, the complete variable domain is EAGVTQFPSHSVIEKGQTVTLRCDPISGHDNLYWYRRVMGKEIKFLLHFVKESKQDESGMPNNRFLAERTGGTYSTLKVQPAELEDSGVYFCASSRGTINIQYFGAGTRLSVL.

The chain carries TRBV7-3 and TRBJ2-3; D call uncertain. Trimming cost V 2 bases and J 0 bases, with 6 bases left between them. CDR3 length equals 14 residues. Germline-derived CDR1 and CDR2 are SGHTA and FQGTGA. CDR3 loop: CASSLLTSTDTQYF. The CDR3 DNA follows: TGTGCCAGCAGCTTACTTACTAGCACAGATACGCAGTATTTT.

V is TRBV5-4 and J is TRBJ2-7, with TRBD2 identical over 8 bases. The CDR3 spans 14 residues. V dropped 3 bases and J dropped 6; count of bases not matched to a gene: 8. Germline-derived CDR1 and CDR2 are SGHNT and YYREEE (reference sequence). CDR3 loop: CASSSTSGASEQYF. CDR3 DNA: TGTGCCAGCAGCTCTACTAGCGGAGCTTCCGAGCAGTACTTC.

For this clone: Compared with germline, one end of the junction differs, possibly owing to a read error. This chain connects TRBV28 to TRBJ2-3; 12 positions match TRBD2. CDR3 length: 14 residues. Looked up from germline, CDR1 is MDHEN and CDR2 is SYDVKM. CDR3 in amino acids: CASSSFRLAGELDF. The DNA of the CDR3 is TGTGCCAGCAGTTCCTTCCGACTAGCGGGGGAACTAGATTTT. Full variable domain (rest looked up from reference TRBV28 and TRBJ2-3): DVKVTQSSRYLVKRTGEKVFLECVQDMDHENMFWYRQDPGLGLRLIYFSYDVKMKEKGDIPEGYSVSREKKERFSLILESASTNQTSMYLCASSSFRLAGELDFGPGTRLTVL.

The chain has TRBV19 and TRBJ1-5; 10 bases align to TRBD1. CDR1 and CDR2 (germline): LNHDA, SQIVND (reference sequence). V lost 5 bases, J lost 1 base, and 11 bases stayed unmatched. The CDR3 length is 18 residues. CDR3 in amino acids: CASSVRRQGARSNQPQHF. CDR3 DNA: TGTGCCAGTAGTGTAAGACGACAGGGGGCGCGAAGCAATCAGCCCCAGCATTTT.

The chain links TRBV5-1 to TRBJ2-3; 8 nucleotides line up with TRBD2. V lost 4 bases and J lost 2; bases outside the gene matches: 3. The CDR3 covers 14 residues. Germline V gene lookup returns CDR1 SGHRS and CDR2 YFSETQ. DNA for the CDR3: TGCGCCAGCAGCATCGGGAGGGTCACAGATACGCAGTATTTT. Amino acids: CASSIGRVTDTQYF.

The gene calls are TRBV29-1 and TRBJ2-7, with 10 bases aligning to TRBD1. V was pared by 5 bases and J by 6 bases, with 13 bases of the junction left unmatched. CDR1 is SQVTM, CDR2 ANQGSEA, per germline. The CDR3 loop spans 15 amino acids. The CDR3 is CSVTTRDRGQVEQYF. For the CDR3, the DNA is TGCAGCGTTACGACCCGAGACAGGGGGCAGGTCGAGCAGTACTTC.

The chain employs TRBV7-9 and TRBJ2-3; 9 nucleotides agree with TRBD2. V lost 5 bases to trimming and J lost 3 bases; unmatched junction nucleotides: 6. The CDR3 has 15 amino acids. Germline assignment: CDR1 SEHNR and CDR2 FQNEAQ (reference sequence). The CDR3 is CASSIWTSETDTQYF. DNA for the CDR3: TGTGCCAGCAGCATCTGGACTAGCGAAACAGATACGCAGTATTTT. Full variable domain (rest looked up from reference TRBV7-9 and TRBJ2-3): DTGVSQNPRHKITKRGQNVTFRCDPISEHNRLYWYRQTLGQGPEFLTYFQNEAQLEKSRLLSDRFSAERPKGSFSTLEIQRTEQGDSAMYLCASSIWTSETDTQYFGPGTRLTVL.

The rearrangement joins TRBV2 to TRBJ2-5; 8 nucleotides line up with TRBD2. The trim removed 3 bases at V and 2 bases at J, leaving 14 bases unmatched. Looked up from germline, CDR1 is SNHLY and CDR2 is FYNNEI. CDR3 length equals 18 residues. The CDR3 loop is CASSEAPLASGQQETQYF. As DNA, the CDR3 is TGTGCCAGCAGTGAGGCCCCCCTGGCTAGCGGGCAACAAGAGACCCAGTACTTC.

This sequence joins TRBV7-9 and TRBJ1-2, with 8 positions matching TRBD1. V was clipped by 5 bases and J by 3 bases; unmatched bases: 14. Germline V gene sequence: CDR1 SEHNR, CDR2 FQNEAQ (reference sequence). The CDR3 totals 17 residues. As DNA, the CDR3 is TGTGCCAGCAGCCAACAGGGGGGCAGGGGGCGCGACTATGGCTACACCTTC. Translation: CASSQQGGRGRDYGYTF.

CDR3: CASSGSTGKVQNIQYF. CDR3 coding DNA: TGTGCCAGCAGCGGCTCGACAGGGAAGGTGCAGAACATTCAGTACTTC. The rearrangement joins TRBV9 to TRBJ2-4, with TRBD1 matching over 7 bases. The trim removed 3 bases at V and 7 bases at J, leaving 13 bases unmatched. Per germline, CDR1 SGDLS and CDR2 YYNGEE. This CDR3 has 16 residues.

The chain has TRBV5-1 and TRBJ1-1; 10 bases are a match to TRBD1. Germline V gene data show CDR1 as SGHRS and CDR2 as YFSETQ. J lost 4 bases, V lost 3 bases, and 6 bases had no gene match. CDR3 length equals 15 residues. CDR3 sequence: CASSSGTGAGTEAFF. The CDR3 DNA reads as TGCGCCAGCAGCTCCGGGACAGGGGCAGGCACTGAAGCTTTCTTT.

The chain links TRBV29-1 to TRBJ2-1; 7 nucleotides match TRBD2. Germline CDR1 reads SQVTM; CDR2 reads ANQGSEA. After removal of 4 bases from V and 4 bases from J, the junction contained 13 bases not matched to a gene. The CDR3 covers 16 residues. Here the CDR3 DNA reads TGCAGCGTTGGACGTTGGACTAGGAATTCATACAATGAGCAGTTCTTC. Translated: CSVGRWTRNSYNEQFF.

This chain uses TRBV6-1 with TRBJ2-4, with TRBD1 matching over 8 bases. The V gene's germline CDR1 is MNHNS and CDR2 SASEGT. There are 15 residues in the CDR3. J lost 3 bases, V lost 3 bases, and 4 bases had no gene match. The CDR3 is CASSETTGGKNIQYF. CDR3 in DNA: TGTGCCAGCAGTGAGACAACAGGGGGCAAAAACATTCAGTACTTC.

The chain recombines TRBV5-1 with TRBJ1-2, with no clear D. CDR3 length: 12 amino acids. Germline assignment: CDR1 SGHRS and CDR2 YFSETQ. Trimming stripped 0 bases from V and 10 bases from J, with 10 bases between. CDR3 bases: TGCGCCAGCAGCTTGGATCTGGGAGACTACACCTTC. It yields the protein CASSLDLGDYTF.

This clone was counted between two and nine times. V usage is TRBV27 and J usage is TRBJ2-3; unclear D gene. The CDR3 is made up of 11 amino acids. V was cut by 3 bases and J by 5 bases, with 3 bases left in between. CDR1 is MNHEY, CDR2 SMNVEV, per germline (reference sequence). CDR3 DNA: TGTGCCAGCAGTTTTCTAGATACGCAGTATTTT. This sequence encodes CASSFLDTQYF.

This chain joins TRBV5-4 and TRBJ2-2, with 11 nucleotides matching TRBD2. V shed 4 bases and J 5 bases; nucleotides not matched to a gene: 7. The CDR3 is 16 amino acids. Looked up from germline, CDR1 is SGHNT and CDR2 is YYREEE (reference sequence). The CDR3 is CASSRGLAGRTGELFF. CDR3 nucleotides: TGTGCCAGCAGCCGAGGACTAGCGGGTCGTACCGGGGAGCTGTTTTTT.